This T cell receptor beta chain stems from a study of T cells in tuberculosis. Study in general: CD1B tetramers identified T cells specific for mycobacterial lipid GMM. Study findings and constraints: Using the GMM-specific repertoire gave around 90% accuracy versus roughly 74% with motifs. Smaller alpha distances in active tuberculosis partly reflected shorter CDR3-alpha lengths.

Only in-frame clones appear in the TCRdb table, and some are missing; sequencing was by immunoSEQ multiplex PCR. The table includes around 30,000 clones, 85% to 90% detected once. Germline CDR1 reads MNHEY; CDR2 reads SVGAGI. Trimming stripped 2 bases from V and 0 bases from J, with 7 bases between. The CDR3 is made up of 15 amino acids. In its sample, this clone was seen once. The antigen remains undetermined. Specimen: PBMCs. This TCR was sampled from a donor aged 10-29 years with latent tuberculosis or without tuberculosis infection. The rearrangement links TRBV6-5 to TRBJ1-4; D not resolved. The CDR3 nucleotides read TGTGCCAGCAGTTACCGGGTTGCAACTAATGAAAAACTGTTTTTT. Its translation: CASSYRVATNEKLFF.